This TCR beta chain stems from a study of blood T cell repertoires in COVID-19. Study-wide background: The samples span acute and convalescent COVID-19 from the United States, Italy and Spain. The analysed material was cDNA or gDNA that came from T cells, B-cell-depleted T cells, or PBMCs.

CDR1 and CDR2 from the germline V gene are LNHDA and SQIVND (reference sequence). The germline V and J ends were trimmed by 7 bases and 6 bases, with 21 bases remaining between them. The CDR3 contains 15 residues. Original processing methods: Cell counts per sample came from amplifying reference gene primers. The table came from immunoSEQ multiplex PCR; TCRdb's copy has only in-frame clones and leaves some out. V and J calls and clone size follow that table, whereas D and trimming were derived from the DNA. The sample includes 75,000 to 85,000 clones, around 90% seen only once; the top ten take roughly 6.2%.

This rearrangement joins TRBV19 to TRBJ1-2; D gene unclear. The clonotype originates from a man over 45 with active COVID-19. Sequenced: peripheral blood. CDR3: CASMRAADYSHGYTF. In DNA form, the CDR3 reads TGTGCCAGTATGCGGGCAGCGGACTATTCGCATGGCTACACCTTC.